This TCR beta chain comes out of a study of shared clonotypes between healthy human individuals. Study summary: There were three CD4 naive, three CD4 memory, two CD8 naive and one CD8 memory plates per donor.

Study outcomes and limitations: Researchers found naive subsets generally carried larger estimated richness than memory subsets.

Turning to this clone: The antigen is unknown.

Using immunoSEQ multiplex PCR, the repertoire was profiled, and TCRdb retains in-frame clones only, with some absent. The table records 2 million to 2.5 million clones, 93% of them present only once. The sample taken for sequencing was naive CD4+ T cells from PBMCs. As for subset: CD45RA+ positively selected. The clonotype was recovered from a man aged 18 to 29 in good health. Some clones in this sample may be carry-over from other donors' samples.

The CDR3 protein is CASSLVGSSPENEQFF. In nucleotides, the CDR3 is TGTGCCAGCAGCTTAGTTGGTAGTAGCCCCGAGAATGAGCAGTTCTTC. This chain links TRBV7-2 with TRBJ2-1; D is unresolved. Trimming pared 1 base from V and 7 bases from J, leaving 17 bases between. This CDR3 is 16 amino acids long. The germline CDR1 and CDR2 sequences are SGHTA and FQGNSA.